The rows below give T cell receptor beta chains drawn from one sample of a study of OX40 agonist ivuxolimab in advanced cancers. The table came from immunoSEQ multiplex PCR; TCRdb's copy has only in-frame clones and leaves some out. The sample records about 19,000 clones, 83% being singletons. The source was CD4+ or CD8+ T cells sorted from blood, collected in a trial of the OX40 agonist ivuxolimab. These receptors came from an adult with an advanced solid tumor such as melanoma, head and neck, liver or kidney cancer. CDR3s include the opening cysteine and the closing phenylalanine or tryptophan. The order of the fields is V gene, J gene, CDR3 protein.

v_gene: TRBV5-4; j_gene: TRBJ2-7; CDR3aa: CASSQDWYGTYEQYF
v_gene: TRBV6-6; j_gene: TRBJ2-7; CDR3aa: CASSFAGTDSYEQYF
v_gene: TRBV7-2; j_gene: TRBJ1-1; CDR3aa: CASSLGLGENTEAFF
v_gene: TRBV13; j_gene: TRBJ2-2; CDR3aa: CATLWGGANTGELFF
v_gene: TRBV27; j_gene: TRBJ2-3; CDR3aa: CASSLGLAGVTDTQYF
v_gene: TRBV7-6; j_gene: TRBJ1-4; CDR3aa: CASSFTGFGAEKLFF
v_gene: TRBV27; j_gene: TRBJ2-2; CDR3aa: CASRILGQRGTGELFF
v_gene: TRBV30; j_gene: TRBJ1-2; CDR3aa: CATYGYGYTF
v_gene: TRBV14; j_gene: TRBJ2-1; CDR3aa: CASSPGLATGEQFF
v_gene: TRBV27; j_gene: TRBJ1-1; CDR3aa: CASSDFQRGNTEAFF
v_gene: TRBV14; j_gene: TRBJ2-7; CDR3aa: CASSQDWAGDEQYF
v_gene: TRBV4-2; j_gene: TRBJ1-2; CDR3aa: CASSQVGGDGYTF
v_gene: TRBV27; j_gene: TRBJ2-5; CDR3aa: CASSLSTSGGEETQYF
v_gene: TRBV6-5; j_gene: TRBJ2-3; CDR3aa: CASSYSGGGATDTQYF
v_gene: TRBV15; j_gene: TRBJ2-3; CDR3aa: CATSRAGGSTDTQYF
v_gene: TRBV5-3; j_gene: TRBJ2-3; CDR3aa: CASSQVGVTDTQYF
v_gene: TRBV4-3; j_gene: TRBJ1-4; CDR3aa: CASSLGLSSNEKLFF
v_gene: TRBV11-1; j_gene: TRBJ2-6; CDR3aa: CASSLRARGANVLTF
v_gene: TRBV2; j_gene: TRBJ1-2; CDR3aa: CASRWQGLNYGYTF
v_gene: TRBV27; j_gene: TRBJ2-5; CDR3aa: CASSLRGGGTQYF
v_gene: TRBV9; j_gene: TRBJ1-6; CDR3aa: CASSGRGRGSPNSPLHF
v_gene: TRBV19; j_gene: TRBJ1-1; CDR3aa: CASKIDPGTEAFF
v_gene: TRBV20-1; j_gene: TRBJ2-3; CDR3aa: CSAILDTQYF
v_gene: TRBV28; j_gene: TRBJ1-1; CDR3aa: CASSLVGQGNTEAFF
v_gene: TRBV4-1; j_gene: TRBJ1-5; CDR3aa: CASSQKQGFNQPQHF
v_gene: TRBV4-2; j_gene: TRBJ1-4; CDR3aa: CASSQDLGELFF
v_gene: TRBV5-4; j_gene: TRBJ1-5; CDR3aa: CASSQDVGSNQPQHF
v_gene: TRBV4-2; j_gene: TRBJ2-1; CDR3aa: CASKVELAVYNEQFF
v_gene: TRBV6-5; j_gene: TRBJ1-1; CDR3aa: CASSYSGTGDDEAFF
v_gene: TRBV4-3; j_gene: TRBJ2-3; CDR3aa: CASSQVLTRGRVDTQYF
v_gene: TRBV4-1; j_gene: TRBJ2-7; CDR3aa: CASSQEGGAGYEQYF
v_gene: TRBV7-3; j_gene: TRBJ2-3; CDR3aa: CASSLGSVGADRTGDTQYF
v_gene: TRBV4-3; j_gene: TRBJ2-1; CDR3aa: CASSQDSGGVSYNEQFF
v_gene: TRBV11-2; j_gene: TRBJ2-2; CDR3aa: CASSFGGAERAGELFF
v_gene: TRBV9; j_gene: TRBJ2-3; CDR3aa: CASSLSGAPPDTQYF
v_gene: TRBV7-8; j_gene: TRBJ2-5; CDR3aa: CASSLVIGAGETQYF
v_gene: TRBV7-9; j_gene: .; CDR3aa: CASSLAHGGYEQYF
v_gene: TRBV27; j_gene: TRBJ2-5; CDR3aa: CASSLSQGGETQYF
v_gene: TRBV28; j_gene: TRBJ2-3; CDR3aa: CASSLGGSTDTQYF
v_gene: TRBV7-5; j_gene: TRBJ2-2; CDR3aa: CARSPPGTGELFF
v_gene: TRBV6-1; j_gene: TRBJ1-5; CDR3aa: CASSELGQGANQPQHF
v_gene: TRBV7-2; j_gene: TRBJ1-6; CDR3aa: CASSYLVENSPLHF
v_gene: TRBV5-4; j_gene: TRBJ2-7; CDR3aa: CASSFQGYEQYF
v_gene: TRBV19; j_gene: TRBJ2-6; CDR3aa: CASSTGSSGANVLTF
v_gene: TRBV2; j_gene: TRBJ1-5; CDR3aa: CASAEDINQPQHF
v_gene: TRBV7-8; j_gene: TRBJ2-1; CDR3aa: CATGLAGVNEQFF
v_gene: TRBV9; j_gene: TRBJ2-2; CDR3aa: CASSGQGGTGELFF
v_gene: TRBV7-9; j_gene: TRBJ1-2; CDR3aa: CASSHQEAGYTF
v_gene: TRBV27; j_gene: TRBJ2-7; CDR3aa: CASSSEGIWEQYF
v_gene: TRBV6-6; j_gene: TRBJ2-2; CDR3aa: CASSYLAGVHTGELFF
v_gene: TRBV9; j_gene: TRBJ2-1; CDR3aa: CASSPNLAGSYNEQFF
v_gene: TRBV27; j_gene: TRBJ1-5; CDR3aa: CASSLATEHQPQHF
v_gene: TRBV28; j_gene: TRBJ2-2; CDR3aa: CASSETLPGELFF
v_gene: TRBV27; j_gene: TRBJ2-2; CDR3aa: CASSLLLVGEGTGELFF
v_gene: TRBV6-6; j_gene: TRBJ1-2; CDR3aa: CASSQPSTGWTF
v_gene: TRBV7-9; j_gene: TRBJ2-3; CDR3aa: CASSPPSRGYTDTQYF
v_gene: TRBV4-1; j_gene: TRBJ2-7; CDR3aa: CASSQDRGEYEQYF